The clone carrying this TCR beta chain was detected only a few times. Its antigen is currently unknown. The data derive from a study of T cells after yellow fever vaccination. Study-wide results and caveats: Abundant clonotypes from the bulk population could get into FACS-sorted repertoires as contaminants.

TCR cDNA, made by 5'RACE template switching, carried an added universal primer site and UMIs. In TCRdb, the 5' RACE reads were re-called with MiXCR into one record per CDR3 protein. The sample yields 500,000 to 700,000 distinct CDR3 sequences, 15% to 20% seen once. The sequences come from PBMCs, collected 15 days after the yellow fever booster vaccination. This clonotype originated in a man aged 30 to 39 who received the YFV17D yellow fever vaccine.

The CDR3 bases are TGCAGTGCTAACCTAGCGGAGCTCCAAGAGACCCAGTACTTC. It yields the protein CSANLAELQETQYF. The V gene is TRBV20-1, the J gene TRBJ2-5, with 7 bases identical to TRBD2. The CDR3 is made up of 14 amino acids. With 4 bases clipped from V and 1 base from J, the junction kept 6 bases outside the gene matches. The germline gives CDR1 DFQATT, CDR2 SNEGSKA (reference sequence).